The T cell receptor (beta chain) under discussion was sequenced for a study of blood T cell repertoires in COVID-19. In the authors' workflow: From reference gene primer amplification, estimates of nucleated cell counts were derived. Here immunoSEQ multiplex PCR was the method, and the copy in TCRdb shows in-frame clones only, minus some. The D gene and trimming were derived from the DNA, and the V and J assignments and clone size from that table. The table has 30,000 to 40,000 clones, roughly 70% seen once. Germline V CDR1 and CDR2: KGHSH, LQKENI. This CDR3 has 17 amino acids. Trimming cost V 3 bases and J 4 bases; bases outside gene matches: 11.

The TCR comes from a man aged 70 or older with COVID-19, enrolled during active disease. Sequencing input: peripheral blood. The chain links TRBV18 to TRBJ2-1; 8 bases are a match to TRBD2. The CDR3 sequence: CASSPRMAGGAYNEQFF. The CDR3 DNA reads TGTGCCAGCTCACCCAGAATGGCGGGAGGAGCTTACAATGAGCAGTTCTTC.